Listed here are 3 T cell receptor beta chains from one sample, sequenced in a study of OX40 agonist ivuxolimab in advanced cancers. Sequencing used immunoSEQ multiplex PCR; TCRdb keeps in-frame clones, though not all of them. Among tens of thousands of clones listed, roughly nine tenths were seen once. The material sequenced was CD4+ or CD8+ T cells sorted from blood, taken in a trial of the OX40 agonist ivuxolimab. Source of these receptors: an adult with an advanced solid tumor such as melanoma, head and neck, liver or kidney cancer.

The chain has TRBV11-2 and TRBJ2-2; D is possibly TRBD1 or TRBD2 (5 bases each). CDR1 and CDR2 from the germline V gene are SGHAT and FQNNGV. V shed 4 bases and J shed 5 bases, with 17 bases lying between them. This CDR3 spans 16 amino acids. This chain's CDR3 is CASSSSLQGRTGELFF. CDR3 DNA sequence: TGTGCCAGCAGCTCTAGCCTCCAGGGAAGAACCGGGGAGCTGTTTTTT.

The rearrangement links TRBV27 to TRBJ2-3; D not certain. The CDR3 contains 12 residues. Trimming took 6 bases from V and 6 from J, leaving 10 bases between them. Germline lookup yields CDR1 MNHEY and CDR2 SMNVEV (reference sequence). CDR3 in DNA: TGTGCCAGCAGCCGACCGTCGGATACGCAGTATTTT. The encoded protein is CASSRPSDTQYF.

This clone was counted between two and nine times. The chain is built from TRBV25-1 and TRBJ2-2, with D tentatively TRBD1 or TRBD2 (5 bases each). This CDR3 is built from 12 residues. V lost 9 bases and J 6 bases, leaving 11 bases between the germline ends. Germline V gene data show CDR1 as MGHDK and CDR2 as SYGVNS. The CDR3 protein is CASDSGSGELFF. CDR3 bases: TGTGCCAGTGACAGCGGATCCGGGGAGCTGTTTTTT. The variable domain in full, completed from reference TRBV25-1 and TRBJ2-2, reads EADIYQTPRYLVIGTGKKITLECSQTMGHDKMYWYQQDPGMELHLIHYSYGVNSTEKGDLSSESTVSRIRTEHFPLTLESARPSHTSQYLCASDSGSGELFFGEGSRLTVL.